The 16 T cell receptor beta chains below come from one sample, sequenced in a study of cytomegalovirus exposure and HLA in healthy donors. It was with 60 Vbeta and 13 Jbeta primers that the PCR ran. Data came from immunoSEQ multiplex PCR; TCRdb stores just in-frame clones and leaves some out. This repertoire includes tens of thousands of clones. The specimen sequenced was PBMCs. The receptors originated from a woman in her forties in good health and CMV-seronegative.

The chain uses TRBV18 and TRBJ2-1; D is uncertain. The CDR3 consists of 12 residues. The V and J ends lost 2 bases and 9 bases respectively, with 8 bases between them. Germline CDR1 is KGHSH and CDR2 is LQKENI. CDR3: CASSPVELEQFF. The CDR3 region has the DNA TGTGCCAGCTCACCAGTGGAGCTTGAGCAGTTCTTC.

V gene TRBV19 combines with J gene TRBJ1-5; TRBD1 is a possible D gene (5 bases). Germline CDR1 and CDR2: LNHDA and SQIVND (reference sequence). Trimming shortened V by 10 bases and J by 0 bases, and 22 bases separated the two germline ends. This CDR3 region has 17 residues. CDR3 sequence (DNA): TGTGCCACTTCTGGTTCGCAGGGCGGCTATAGCAATCAGCCCCAGCATTTT. Amino acid sequence: CATSGSQGGYSNQPQHF.

The chain uses TRBV12-5 and TRBJ1-6; 8 nucleotides align to TRBD1. V was pared by 1 base and J by 0 bases, with 2 bases of the junction left unmatched. This CDR3 is 17 amino acids long. Per germline, CDR1 LGHNT and CDR2 FRNRAP. CDR3 protein: CASGLGQGSSYNSPLHF. CDR3 sequence (DNA): TGTGCTAGTGGTTTGGGACAGGGGAGCTCCTATAATTCACCCCTCCACTTT.

The genes are TRBV30 and TRBJ1-5; no definite D call. The CDR3 loop spans 14 amino acids. CDR1 GTSNPN and CDR2 SVGIG come from the germline V gene (reference sequence). The V and J ends lost 1 base and 1 base respectively, with 8 bases between them. The chain's CDR3 is CAWSDSKSNQPQHF. The CDR3, as DNA: TGTGCCTGGAGTGACAGCAAGAGCAATCAGCCCCAGCATTTT.

The chain has TRBV5-6 and TRBJ1-2; no firm D call. This CDR3 region has 18 residues. V lost 0 bases to trimming and J lost 4 bases, with 22 bases between them. The germline CDR1 and CDR2 sequences are SGHDT and YYEEEE. The CDR3 bases are TGTGCCAGCAGCTTGGTCCAACGAATCAACGACTTGGGCTATGGCTACACCTTC. Translated: CASSLVQRINDLGYGYTF.

The chain is built from TRBV9 and TRBJ2-1, with unresolved D. V was clipped by 4 bases and J by 5 bases, with 16 bases between them. The CDR3 runs to 15 residues. CDR1 SGDLS and CDR2 YYNGEE come from the germline V gene. The CDR3: CASSSFRGGNNEQFF. The CDR3 DNA reads as TGTGCCAGCAGCTCCTTCCGTGGCGGAAACAATGAGCAGTTCTTC.

The V gene is TRBV27, the J gene TRBJ1-6, with no clear D. Germline CDR1 is MNHEY and CDR2 is SMNVEV (reference sequence). The CDR3 contains 16 residues. The V gene lost 3 bases and the J gene lost 5 bases, with 14 bases spanning the gap. The DNA for the CDR3 is TGTGCCAGCAGTTTGGGTTTGGGCAGGAATAATTCACCCCTCCACTTT. The encoded protein is CASSLGLGRNNSPLHF.

The V and J genes are TRBV7-2 and TRBJ1-1, with 9 bases lining up with TRBD1. V dropped 5 bases and J dropped 3; count of bases not matched to a gene: 7. The CDR3 length is 15 residues. Per the germline V gene, CDR1 is SGHTA and CDR2 is FQGNSA. CDR3 in amino acids: CASSQQQGAYTEAFF. The CDR3 nucleotides are TGTGCCAGCAGCCAGCAACAGGGGGCGTACACTGAAGCTTTCTTT.

V and J are TRBV13 and TRBJ2-3, with D possibly matching TRBD2 (6 bases). Trimming took 0 bases from V and 15 from J, leaving 13 bases between them. The CDR3 length is 12 residues. The germline V gene encodes CDR1 PRHDT and CDR2 FYEKMQ (reference sequence). For the CDR3, the DNA is TGTGCCAGCAGCTTAGGGGCCGGGACTCAATATTTT. Amino acid sequence: CASSLGAGTQYF.

This chain links TRBV5-6 with TRBJ1-1; no definite D call. The germline V gene encodes CDR1 SGHDT and CDR2 YYEEEE. Trimming shortened V by 0 bases and J by 13 bases, and 13 bases separated the two germline ends. The CDR3 extends over 12 amino acids. CDR3 sequence: CASSLATDSVFF. The CDR3 bases are TGTGCCAGCAGCTTGGCAACGGACTCAGTTTTCTTT.

This chain links TRBV29-1 with TRBJ1-5, with TRBD1 matching over 11 bases. J gave up 9 bases and V 6 bases, and 4 bases lay outside the gene matches. This CDR3 region has 12 residues. Germline V gene sequence: CDR1 SQVTM, CDR2 ANQGSEA. The CDR3 coding sequence is TGCAGCGTCGGACAGGGGGCAACGCCCCAGCATTTT. It specifies CSVGQGATPQHF.

Of note for this clone: Mismatch with germline at one junction end may stem from a read error. This chain uses TRBV5-1 with TRBJ2-7; 8 nucleotides align to TRBD2. The CDR3 consists of 15 residues. The V gene's germline CDR1 is SGHRS and CDR2 YFSETQ. CDR3 amino acids: CASSLVIAGSYEQSF. CDR3 DNA sequence: TGCGCCAGCAGCTTGGTAATAGCGGGAAGTTACGAGCAGTCCTTC.

The chain joins TRBV6-1 to TRBJ2-2, with TRBD1 matching 10 bases. CDR3 size: 17 residues. V lost 5 bases and J lost 7; bases outside the gene matches: 13. Germline CDR1 is MNHNS and CDR2 is SASEGT. CDR3 sequence reads: CASSQDPGQGIVGELFF. The CDR3 nucleotides are TGTGCCAGCAGTCAAGATCCGGGACAGGGGATTGTCGGGGAGCTGTTTTTT.

The V and J genes are TRBV27 and TRBJ2-7; 8 nucleotides line up with TRBD1. Germline CDR1 and CDR2: MNHEY and SMNVEV (reference sequence). This CDR3 has 15 residues. Germline trimming cut 6 bases from V and 0 bases from J; bases unmatched to any gene: 7. The CDR3 here is CASSGGQANSYEQYF. In DNA, the CDR3 is TGTGCCAGCAGCGGGGGACAGGCCAACTCCTACGAGCAGTACTTC.

With regard to this clone: Sequence at one end of the junction differs from germline and may be a read error. V gene TRBV30 combines with J gene TRBJ2-3; TRBD1 matches 9 bases. There are 15 residues in the CDR3. Germline V gene data show CDR1 as GTSNPN and CDR2 as SVGIG (reference sequence). The CDR3 loop reads CAGSHDRGGVNTQYF. As DNA, the CDR3 is TGTGCCGGGAGTCACGACAGGGGGGGTGTAAATACGCAGTATTTT.

The chain employs TRBV4-1 and TRBJ2-5; 11 bases agree with TRBD2. This CDR3 spans 16 amino acids. Germline values: CDR1 MGHRA, CDR2 YSYEKL. V shed 7 bases, J shed 5 bases, and the junction held 12 bases outside the gene matches. The CDR3 DNA reads TGCGCCAGCACCCAGGGACTAGCGGTCTGGGGGGAGACCCAGTACTTC. Protein: CASTQGLAVWGETQYF.